The 20 T cell receptor beta chains given below trace back to one sample, sequenced in a study of cytomegalovirus exposure and HLA in healthy donors. PCR involved 60 Vbeta and 13 Jbeta primers. Clones were sequenced by immunoSEQ multiplex PCR, and TCRdb holds only the in-frame ones, with some missing. The table lists about 130,000 clones, around four fifths of them singletons. Material for sequencing was PBMCs. These receptors were taken from a male donor in good health and CMV-seronegative.

This rearrangement joins TRBV19 to TRBJ1-4; maybe TRBD1 (5 bases). The germline gives CDR1 LNHDA, CDR2 SQIVND (reference sequence). The CDR3 is made up of 16 amino acids. Trimming stripped 8 bases from V and 0 bases from J, with 16 bases between. The CDR3 sequence: CASYAGLVPTNEKLFF. CDR3 sequence (DNA): TGTGCCAGTTACGCAGGGCTGGTACCAACTAATGAAAAACTGTTTTTT.

The chain couples TRBV4-2 to TRBJ2-7; 9 bases match TRBD2. The germline gives CDR1 LGHNA, CDR2 YNFKEQ. CDR3 length equals 14 residues. After removal of 4 bases from V and 3 bases from J, the junction contained 4 bases not matched to a gene. The CDR3 DNA reads TGTGCCAGCAGCCGTATAGCGGGAGACTACGAGCAGTACTTC. This translates into CASSRIAGDYEQYF.

The CDR3 DNA follows: TGTGCCAGCAGCGTAGAGAGAGGCCCCGGGGAAAAACTGTTTTTT. Translation: CASSVERGPGEKLFF. J is TRBJ1-4 and V is TRBV9; no reliable D call. Germline CDR1 and CDR2: SGDLS and YYNGEE. CDR3 length: 15 residues. Trimming took off 0 bases at V and 8 bases at J, with 14 bases between the two ends.

The rearrangement links TRBV29-1 to TRBJ2-3; 10 bases match TRBD1. V was pared by 5 bases and J by 0 bases, with 8 bases of the junction left unmatched. Germline CDR1 SQVTM, CDR2 ANQGSEA. The CDR3 length is 16 residues. CDR3 amino acids: CSVLGTGVESTDTQYF. Written as DNA, the CDR3 is TGCAGCGTTCTAGGGACAGGGGTCGAAAGCACAGATACGCAGTATTTT.

The J gene is TRBJ1-1, the V gene TRBV4-3; TRBD1 aligns across 7 bases. The junction had 11 bases not matched to a gene; V was cut back by 4 bases and J by 0 bases. CDR1 and CDR2 from the germline V gene are LGHNA and YSLEER. This CDR3 contains 17 residues. This chain's CDR3 is CASSLGVTGRMNTEAFF. In DNA, the CDR3 is TGCGCCAGCAGCCTAGGAGTGACAGGGCGAATGAACACTGAAGCTTTCTTT.

The chain combines TRBV4-3 with TRBJ2-1; a weak D match, TRBD2 (6 bases). V gave up 1 base and J gave up 9 bases, with 10 bases separating them. The germline gives CDR1 LGHNA, CDR2 YSLEER. The CDR3 is 13 amino acids. The CDR3 is CASSQGPGGEQFF. The CDR3, as DNA: TGCGCCAGCAGCCAAGGTCCCGGGGGTGAGCAGTTCTTC.

The chain couples TRBV7-2 to TRBJ1-2; D unclear. Germline-derived CDR1 and CDR2 are SGHTA and FQGNSA. The CDR3 length is 14 residues. V lost 3 bases and J 7 bases, leaving 15 bases between the germline ends. The CDR3: CASSFLRQAFGYTF. DNA for the CDR3: TGTGCCAGCAGCTTCCTCCGGCAGGCCTTTGGCTACACCTTC.

This clone was seen only once. This chain joins TRBV11-2 and TRBJ2-5; D ambiguous. Trimming left V 2 bases short and J 4 bases short, with 20 bases between. CDR1 is SGHAT and CDR2 is FQNNGV in the germline V gene. The CDR3 is 17 amino acids. CDR3 residues: CASSLLGIRQLIETQYF. The CDR3 DNA sequence: TGTGCCAGCAGCTTACTGGGCATTCGGCAGCTGATAGAGACCCAGTACTTC.

This chain joins TRBV6-5 and TRBJ1-1, with 9 bases aligning to TRBD1. This CDR3 is built from 13 residues. Trimming took 7 bases from V and 5 from J; bases not matched to a gene: 5. The V gene's germline CDR1 is MNHEY and CDR2 SVGAGI. This chain's CDR3 is CASKVDRGTEAFF. CDR3 DNA sequence: TGTGCCAGCAAGGTGGACAGGGGTACTGAAGCTTTCTTT.

This clone was seen a few times. One junction end disagrees with the germline gene, perhaps due to a read error. V gene TRBV10-3 combines with J gene TRBJ1-1, with a possible D match to TRBD1 (5 bases). The CDR3 covers 15 residues. Germline CDR1 ENHRY, CDR2 SYGVKD. In nucleotides, the CDR3 is TGTGCCATCAAGCCCCAGGGCTTTGGGAACGCTGAAGCTTTCTTT. Translating gives CAIKPQGFGNAEAFF.

This clone was observed a single time. This chain connects TRBV7-9 to TRBJ1-2, with TRBD1 as a possible D gene (5 bases). Trimming stripped 7 bases from V and 2 bases from J, with 8 bases between. This CDR3 contains 12 residues. Germline values: CDR1 SEHNR, CDR2 FQNEAQ (reference sequence). For the CDR3, the DNA is TGTGCCAGCACAGGGTTCAACTATGGCTACACCTTC. It translates to CASTGFNYGYTF.

The chain employs TRBV7-2 and TRBJ2-7; 12 positions match TRBD2. This CDR3 comprises 16 residues. J lost 2 bases, V lost 0 bases, and 2 bases had no gene match. From germline, CDR1 is SGHTA and CDR2 FQGNSA. CDR3 region: CASSLAGLAGPYEQYF. The CDR3 DNA reads as TGTGCCAGCAGCTTAGCAGGACTAGCGGGACCCTACGAGCAGTACTTC. Using reference TRBV7-2 and TRBJ2-7 for the parts outside the CDR3, the full variable domain is GAGVSQSPSNKVTEKGKDVELRCDPISGHTALYWYRQSLGQGLEFLIYFQGNSAPDKSGLPSDRFSAERTGGSVSTLTIQRTQQEDSAVYLCASSLAGLAGPYEQYFGPGTRLTVT.

CDR3 amino acids: CASGGWGRGVQYF. The CDR3 DNA follows: TGTGCCAGCGGGGGGTGGGGGAGAGGGGTGCAGTACTTC. The J gene is TRBJ2-7, the V gene TRBV5-4; perhaps TRBD2 as D (6 bases). Germline V CDR1 and CDR2: SGHNT, YYREEE (reference sequence). The CDR3 totals 13 residues. V was pared by 7 bases and J by 9 bases, with 20 bases between.

This chain connects TRBV15 to TRBJ1-1, with a weak D call TRBD1 (6 bases). Germline V CDR1 and CDR2: LNHNV, YYDKDF (reference sequence). V was clipped by 4 bases and J by 1 base, with 10 bases between them. This CDR3 spans 14 amino acids. The CDR3 DNA reads TGTGCCACCAGCAACAGGGTGGGGAACACTGAAGCTTTCTTT. It encodes CATSNRVGNTEAFF.

The chain carries TRBV7-8 and TRBJ1-1; TRBD1 matches at 7 bases. J lost 7 bases, V lost 7 bases, and 15 bases had no gene match. In germline, CDR1 is SGHVS, CDR2 FQNEAQ. The CDR3 is made up of 15 amino acids. The CDR3 DNA reads as TGTGCCAGCACCACCCGGAACCGGGACAGAAATGAAGCTTTCTTT. Its protein product is CASTTRNRDRNEAFF.

The DNA for the CDR3 is TGTGCCTGGGGGACAGCCGAAAATTCACCCCTCCACTTT. Translation gives CAWGTAENSPLHF. V is TRBV30 and J is TRBJ1-6; 7 bases map to TRBD1. The V gene end was trimmed by 5 bases and the J gene end by 7 bases; junction bases not matched to a gene: 5. CDR1 and CDR2 (germline): GTSNPN, SVGIG (reference sequence). The CDR3 has 13 residues.

The chain carries TRBV7-3 and TRBJ2-1; 8 bases are a match to TRBD1. This CDR3 spans 16 amino acids. V lost 1 base and J lost 5; bases outside the gene matches: 7. CDR1 and CDR2 (germline): SGHTA, FQGTGA. The CDR3 DNA follows: TGTGCCAGCAGCTTAAGACAGGGGTCGGGACACAATGAGCAGTTCTTC. Protein: CASSLRQGSGHNEQFF.

The chain carries TRBV4-3 and TRBJ1-2; 7 bases are a match to TRBD1. The CDR3 totals 16 residues. J lost 8 bases, V lost 0 bases, and 12 bases had no gene match. The germline CDR1 and CDR2 sequences are LGHNA and YSLEER. The CDR3 DNA sequence: TGCGCCAGCAGCCAAGATAGGAACAGGGGCATCCCCGGCTACACCTTC. Amino acid sequence: CASSQDRNRGIPGYTF.

The chain couples TRBV6-5 to TRBJ2-1; 8 nucleotides match TRBD2. V shed 6 bases, J shed 8 bases, and the junction held 9 bases outside the gene matches. The CDR3 loop spans 14 amino acids. Germline V CDR1 and CDR2: MNHEY, SVGAGI. The DNA of the CDR3 is TGTGCCAGCAGGACTTTCGGGACTAGGGATGAGCAGTTCTTC. Residues: CASRTFGTRDEQFF.

V usage is TRBV5-6 and J usage is TRBJ2-7, with TRBD1 matching over 9 bases. This CDR3 is built from 16 residues. Germline-derived CDR1 and CDR2 are SGHDT and YYEEEE. Trimming removed 0 bases from V and 3 bases from J; junction bases left unmatched: 7. In DNA, the CDR3 is TGTGCCAGCAGCTTGGCCTGGGGACAGGGTATCTACGAGCAGTACTTC. This encodes CASSLAWGQGIYEQYF.